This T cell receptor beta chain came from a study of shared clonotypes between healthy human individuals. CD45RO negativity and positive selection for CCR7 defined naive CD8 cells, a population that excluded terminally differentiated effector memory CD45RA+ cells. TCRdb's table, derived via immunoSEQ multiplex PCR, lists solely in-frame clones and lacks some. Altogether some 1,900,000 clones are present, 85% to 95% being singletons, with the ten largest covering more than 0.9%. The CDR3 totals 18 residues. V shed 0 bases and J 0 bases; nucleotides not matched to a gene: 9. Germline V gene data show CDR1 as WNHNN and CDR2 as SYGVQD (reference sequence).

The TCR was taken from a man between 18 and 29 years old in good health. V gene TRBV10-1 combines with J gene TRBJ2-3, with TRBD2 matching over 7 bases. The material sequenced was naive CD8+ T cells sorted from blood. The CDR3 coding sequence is TGCGCCAGCAGTGAGTCTTCGGCTAGCGGAATGAGCACAGATACGCAGTATTTT. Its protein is CASSESSASGMSTDTQYF.